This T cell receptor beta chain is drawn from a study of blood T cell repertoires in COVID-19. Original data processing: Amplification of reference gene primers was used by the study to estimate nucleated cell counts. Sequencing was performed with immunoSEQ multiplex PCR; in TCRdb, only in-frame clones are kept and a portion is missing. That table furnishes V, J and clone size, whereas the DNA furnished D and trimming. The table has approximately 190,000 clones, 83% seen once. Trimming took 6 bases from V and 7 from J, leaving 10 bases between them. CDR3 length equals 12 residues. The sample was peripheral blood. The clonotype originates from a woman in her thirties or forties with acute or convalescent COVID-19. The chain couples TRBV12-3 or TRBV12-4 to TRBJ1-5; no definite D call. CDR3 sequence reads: CASSPQLQPQHF. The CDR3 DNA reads TGTGCCAGCAGCCCCCAGTTGCAGCCCCAGCATTTT.